A single sample gave rise to the 7 T cell receptor beta chains below, sequenced in a study of radiotherapy plus CTLA-4 blockade in lung cancer. Sequencing was performed with immunoSEQ multiplex PCR; in TCRdb, only in-frame clones are kept and a portion is missing. This sample has about 46,000 clones, with about 77% found just once. Source: peripheral blood, taken from a patient treated with radiotherapy plus ipilimumab. The receptors here all came from a human donor with non-small cell lung cancer whose response to radiotherapy plus ipilimumab could not be evaluated.

The rearrangement joins TRBV18 to TRBJ1-2; D is ambiguous. Trimming stripped 4 bases from V and 5 bases from J, with 8 bases between. The germline CDR1 and CDR2 sequences are KGHSH and LQKENI. The CDR3 has 12 residues. This chain's CDR3 is CASSRAQYGYTF. The CDR3 DNA sequence: TGTGCCAGCTCACGGGCACAGTATGGCTACACCTTC. The full variable domain, its missing parts supplied by reference TRBV18 and TRBJ1-2, is NAGVMQNPRHLVRRRGQEARLRCSPMKGHSHVYWYRQLPEEGLKFMVYLQKENIIDESGMPKERFSAEFPKEGPSILRIQQVVRGDSAAYFCASSRAQYGYTFGSGTRLTVV.

This chain uses TRBV6-1 with TRBJ1-2; TRBD1 matches at 7 bases. Germline-derived CDR1 and CDR2 are MNHNS and SASEGT. After removal of 4 bases from V and 4 bases from J, the junction contained 15 bases not matched to a gene. This CDR3 contains 17 residues. CDR3: CASSVYVGQAPVYGYTF. The CDR3 DNA reads as TGTGCCAGCAGTGTTTATGTAGGACAGGCTCCAGTCTATGGCTACACCTTC.

The CDR3 loop is CASRLGGRGTEAGIGQYF. The CDR3 nucleotides read TGTGCAAGTCGCTTAGGTGGGCGTGGCACCGAGGCCGGGATCGGGCAGTACTTC. This chain uses TRBV12-2 with TRBJ2-7; no check of the table's D call, TRBD2, against the DNA was made. TRBV12-2 is annotated as a pseudogene. This CDR3 is built from 18 residues.

This sequence joins TRBV5-1 and TRBJ1-4; 8 bases align to TRBD1. The CDR3 contains 14 residues. The ends lost 3 bases at V and 8 bases at J; junction bases unmatched: 6. Per germline, CDR1 SGHRS and CDR2 YFSETQ. CDR3 loop: CASSSGQGLEKLFF. DNA for the CDR3: TGCGCCAGCAGCTCCGGACAGGGTCTGGAAAAACTGTTTTTT. Complete variable domain (other parts from reference TRBV5-1 and TRBJ1-4): KAGVTQTPRYLIKTRGQQVTLSCSPISGHRSVSWYQQTPGQGLQFLFEYFSETQRNKGNFPGRFSGRQFSNSRSEMNVSTLELGDSALYLCASSSGQGLEKLFFGSGTQLSVL.

The chain joins TRBV6-6 to TRBJ2-2; 10 bases map to TRBD1. Germline CDR1 is MNHNY and CDR2 is SVGAGI (reference sequence). Unmatched junction bases numbered 8, after V lost 5 bases and J lost 5 bases. The CDR3 loop spans 16 amino acids. This CDR3 is CASSQTGGRRTGELFF. DNA of the CDR3: TGTGCCAGCAGTCAGACAGGGGGCAGGAGGACCGGGGAGCTGTTTTTT.

This clone was seen more than once but under ten times. The V and J genes are TRBV4-1 and TRBJ1-3; the D gene is possibly TRBD1 (5 bases). This CDR3 has 17 amino acids. Germline-derived CDR1 and CDR2 are MGHRA and YSYEKL. Trimming removed 1 base from V and 0 bases from J, with 13 bases in between. CDR3 region: CASSQGPVGASGNTIYF. CDR3 nucleotide sequence: TGCGCCAGCAGCCAAGGACCGGTAGGGGCCTCTGGAAACACCATATATTTT.

DNA for the CDR3: TGTGCCAGCGGATGGGCTAGCGGGAGGGAAGAGACCCAGTACTTC. It encodes CASGWASGREETQYF. V and J are TRBV27 and TRBJ2-5; TRBD2 matches 12 bases. With V trimmed by 8 bases and J by 3 bases, 7 bases remained unmatched. The CDR3 is made up of 15 amino acids. Germline V lookup: CDR1 MNHEY, CDR2 SMNVEV (reference sequence).